The clone carrying this T cell receptor (beta chain) was counted between two and nine times. CDR3 length: 12 amino acids. Germline V gene sequence: CDR1 SNHLY, CDR2 FYNNEI. Deletions cut 8 bases from V and 10 bases from J, with 12 bases between. These data originate in a study of T cell repertoires in cytomegalovirus infection. Across the whole study: The public TCR beta signatures pointed to both CMV infection and matching HLA type.

One entry per CDR3 protein results from TCRdb running MiXCR on the reads. In the table there are approximately 250,000 distinct CDR3 sequences, approximately 8.3% of which are singletons. The origin of this receptor is a human donor in good health (CMV status not recorded). Some clones in this sample may be carry-over from other donors' samples. Sample: PBMCs. The V gene is TRBV2, the J gene TRBJ1-6, with D perhaps matching TRBD1 (5 bases). CDR3 loop: CASSLGGSPLHF. The CDR3 nucleotides read TGTGCCAGCTCCCTCGGGGGGTCACCCCTCCACTTT.